The present TCR beta chain was sequenced within a study of vaccination and CD4 T cells after COVID-19. Across the whole study: Control wells got either CEFX epitopes, HIV-1 Nef peptides, or no peptide at all.

This clonotype has a single count. Its antigen is still unknown. Sequencing of DNA taken from cultured CD4+ T cells relied on the Oncomine TCR Beta short-read assay. Genomic DNA was isolated from CD4+ T cells that had been cultured. TCRdb used MiXCR to reprocess the PCR reads, holding one entry per CDR3 protein. The table shows about 23,000 distinct CDR3 sequences, with roughly two thirds occurring only once. As to treatment: approximately 11-day PBMC culture with coronavirus spike peptide pools or control peptides (ViraFEST assay). Peptide pool stimulation in ViraFEST expanded antigen-specific T cells, whose TCRs were then sequenced. The CDR3 is 13 amino acids. The V segment lost 2 bases and the J segment 8 bases; nucleotides outside the gene matches: 4. From germline, CDR1 is LNHNV and CDR2 YYDKDF (reference sequence).

This specimen consisted of CD4+ T cells from blood, cultured in vitro, obtained after SARS-CoV-2 vaccination. This chain uses TRBV15 with TRBJ1-2; TRBD1 matches 8 bases. This TCR came from a human donor who received a COVID-19 vaccine. The CDR3 region is CATSRKDRAGYTF. In DNA, the CDR3 is TGTGCCACCAGCAGAAAGGACAGGGCCGGCTACACCTTC.